The T cell receptor (beta chain) under discussion was sequenced for a study of PD-L1 blockade in urothelial cancer. The CDR3 covers 15 residues. Trimming cost V 5 bases and J 5 bases; bases outside gene matches: 7. Germline CDR1 reads SNHLY; CDR2 reads FYNNEI. The repertoire was sequenced with immunoSEQ multiplex PCR; TCRdb's copy has only in-frame clones and lacks some. The sample has more than 95,000 clones, 75% to 90% seen once. Sample time point: peripheral blood 6 weeks after treatment start. Anywhere from 1 to 8 samples came from each patient, spanning pretreatment and on-treatment. This TCR was recovered from a man in his 60s with urothelial cancer. V is TRBV2 and J is TRBJ2-5; 11 positions match TRBD1. The sequences come from PBMCs, collected around atezolizumab (anti-PD-L1) treatment. CDR3 sequence: CASSKDRGPTETQYF. CDR3 nucleotides: TGTGCCAGCAGTAAGGACAGGGGGCCTACGGAGACCCAGTACTTC. The full variable domain, in which reference TRBV2 and TRBJ2-5 provide the parts outside the CDR3, is EPEVTQTPSHQVTQMGQEVILRCVPISNHLYFYWYRQILGQKVEFLVSFYNNEISEKSEIFDDQFSVERPDGSNFTLKIRSTKLEDSAMYFCASSKDRGPTETQYFGPGTRLLVL.